This note documents a single TCR beta chain sequence. No antigen is known for it. A junction end diverges from the germline sequence, so it may reflect a read error. Preparation of the TCRbeta library involved a method that used unique molecular identifiers. TCRdb called the PCR reads again in MiXCR, with one record for every CDR3 protein. This table has 500,000 to 650,000 distinct CDR3 sequences, over 9.5% appearing once. The data were taken from a study of T-cell reconstitution after alpha-beta-depleted transplantation in children. Germline CDR1 SQVTM, CDR2 ANQGSEA. The CDR3 runs 10 residues. Overall study findings and caveats: As was reported, about two months after transplant, alpha-beta T cells came from several hundred expanded graft clones.

This specimen consisted of PBMCs, mostly from graft donor cells, obtained 180 days after TCRalphabeta/CD19-depleted stem cell transplant. The receptor was isolated from a female patient aged 2 to 10 who had a stem cell transplant for aplastic anemia, so the T cells may come from the graft donor. The chain is built from TRBV29-1 and TRBJ2-5; D is uncertain. As DNA, the CDR3 is TGCAGCGCGGCGGATCGGATTCTAAACTTC. Encoded protein: CSAADRILNF. The full variable domain, its missing parts supplied by reference TRBV29-1 and TRBJ2-5, is SAVISQKPSRDICQRGTSLTIQCQVDSQVTMMFWYRQQPGQSLTLIATANQGSEATYESGFVIDKFPISRPNLTFSTLTVSNMSPEDSSIYLCSAADRILNFGPGTRLLVL.